These T cell receptor beta chains were read from a single sample in a study of shared clonotypes between healthy human individuals. This table comes from immunoSEQ multiplex PCR, and its TCRdb copy is limited to in-frame clones, with some not included. The sample yields some 680,000 clones, 60% to 75% seen once. The sequenced sample consisted of memory CD4+ T cells sorted from blood. The receptors shown here come from a woman aged 30 to 39 in good health. The CDR3 runs from the conserved cysteine through the conserved F or W. The D gene is left open where the match is weak. The size field is filled for only some rows; it gives once, few, many or a size class.

V gene	D gene	J gene	clone size	CDR3 protein	CDR3 DNA
TRBV6-1	NA	TRBJ2-1	few	CASSASGRGEQFF	TGTGCCAGCAGTGCTTCAGGGAGAGGTGAGCAGTTCTTC
TRBV7-3	TRBD2	TRBJ2-7	NA	CASSLVSTSGTYEQYF	TGTGCCAGCAGCTTAGTCTCTACTAGCGGAACCTACGAGCAGTACTTC
TRBV5-1	NA	TRBJ2-1	NA	CASSSGTTSSYNEQFF	TGCGCCAGCAGCTCGGGGACCACCAGCTCCTACAATGAGCAGTTCTTC
TRBV14	TRBD1	TRBJ1-5	NA	CASSQVDGTGGSNQPQHF	TGTGCCAGCAGCCAAGTAGACGGGACAGGGGGAAGCAATCAGCCCCAGCATTTT
TRBV29-1	TRBD2	TRBJ2-7	NA	CSVEHPAGDEQYF	TGCAGCGTTGAACATCCCGCGGGGGACGAGCAGTACTTC
TRBV5-1	NA	TRBJ1-4	NA	CASSPIAGRGSNEKLFF	TGCGCCAGCAGCCCTATAGCGGGGCGTGGGTCTAATGAAAAACTGTTTTTT
TRBV19	NA	TRBJ2-5	NA	CASSIRDSETQYF	TGTGCCAGTAGTATCAGGGACTCAGAGACCCAGTACTTC
TRBV25-1	TRBD1	TRBJ1-4	once	CASSPGTGGREKLFF	TGTGCCAGCAGTCCCGGGACAGGGGGTAGAGAAAAACTGTTTTTT
TRBV9	NA	TRBJ2-1	once	CASSATGTPVGDEQFF	TGTGCCAGCAGCGCTACCGGGACCCCGGTCGGGGATGAGCAGTTCTTC
TRBV9	NA	TRBJ2-1	NA	CASSEGTRSYNEQFF	TGTGCCAGCAGCGAGGGAACTCGGTCCTACAATGAGCAGTTCTTC
TRBV5-4	TRBD2	TRBJ2-7	NA	CASSYAGTSGSYEQYF	TGTGCCAGCAGCTACGCCGGGACTAGCGGCTCCTACGAGCAGTACTTC
TRBV7-7	TRBD2	TRBJ2-1	NA	CASSPTGTSGYNEQFF	TGTGCCAGCAGCCCTACCGGGACTAGCGGTTACAATGAGCAGTTCTTC
TRBV2	NA	TRBJ2-7	few	CASSSVRTYEQYF	TGTGCCAGCAGTTCCGTCCGGACCTACGAGCAGTACTTC
TRBV7-9	NA	TRBJ1-4	NA	CASSRSRDNEKLFF	TGTGCCAGCAGCCGTTCCCGGGACAATGAAAAACTGTTTTTT
TRBV2	TRBD2	TRBJ2-1	NA	CASRPGGNYNEQFF	TGTGCCAGCAGACCGGGAGGGAACTACAATGAGCAGTTCTTC
TRBV27	TRBD1	TRBJ1-5	NA	CASRLQGANNQPQHF	TGTGCCAGCAGACTACAGGGGGCCAACAATCAGCCCCAGCATTTT
TRBV6-6	NA	TRBJ2-3	once	CASIRRASTSDTQYF	TGTGCCAGCATCCGTCGGGCCTCTACATCTGATACGCAGTATTTT
TRBV29-1	NA	TRBJ1-1	few	CSAGGPAEAFF	TGCAGCGCGGGCGGGCCTGCTGAAGCTTTCTTT
TRBV14	TRBD1	TRBJ1-2	NA	CASSRGTDYGYTF	TGTGCCAGCAGCCGAGGGACAGACTATGGCTACACCTTC
TRBV6-1	TRBD1	TRBJ2-7	NA	CASDRVRNEQYF	TGTGCCAGTGACAGGGTCAGGAACGAGCAGTACTTC
TRBV27	NA	TRBJ2-7	NA	CASGKVQGLSDEQYF	TGTGCCAGCGGAAAAGTACAGGGTCTCAGCGACGAGCAGTACTTC
TRBV15	NA	TRBJ2-7	NA	CATSSLWGQSYEQYF	TGTGCCACCAGTTCCCTATGGGGGCAGAGTTACGAGCAGTACTTC
TRBV5-1	NA	TRBJ2-6	once	CASRSGANVLTF	TGCGCCAGCAGATCTGGGGCCAACGTCCTGACTTTC
TRBV6-5	NA	TRBJ2-5	NA	CASSYSRVAETQYF	TGTGCCAGCAGTTACTCTCGGGTAGCAGAGACCCAGTACTTC
TRBV7-9	NA	TRBJ2-7	NA	CASSPKAYEQYF	TGTGCCAGCAGCCCAAAAGCCTACGAGCAGTACTTC
TRBV4-1	NA	TRBJ1-1	NA	CASSQGQKEAFF	TGCGCCAGCAGCCAAGGGCAGAAGGAAGCTTTCTTT
TRBV7-6	NA	TRBJ2-5	NA	CASSLGQGTTQYF	TGTGCCAGCAGCTTAGGTCAGGGGACGACCCAGTACTTC
TRBV18	NA	TRBJ2-1	NA	CASSPPAGNLGNEQFF	TGTGCCAGCTCACCACCCGCAGGAAACTTGGGGAATGAGCAGTTCTTC
TRBV15	NA	TRBJ1-3	NA	CATSAKQSGNTIYF	TGTGCCACCAGTGCGAAACAAAGTGGAAACACCATATATTTT
TRBV28	NA	TRBJ1-2	NA	CASSRGEGSDYGYTF	TGTGCCAGCAGTCGCGGGGAGGGAAGCGACTATGGCTACACCTTC
TRBV5-1	NA	TRBJ2-5	NA	CASSPEPGRETQYF	TGCGCCAGCAGCCCCGAGCCGGGTCGGGAGACCCAGTACTTC
TRBV2	NA	TRBJ2-3	many	CASSEAEAEDTQYF	TGTGCCAGCAGTGAAGCGGAGGCGGAAGATACGCAGTATTTT
TRBV28	NA	TRBJ1-1	few	CATQARWNTEAFF	TGTGCCACCCAGGCGCGATGGAACACTGAAGCTTTCTTT